By share, the clone carrying this TCR beta chain ranks as medium-sized. Its antigen is as yet unknown. This specimen comes from a study of prognosis after radiotherapy for stage I lung cancer. Study at large: Recruitment took place in Nanjing, China, where patients with stage I non-small cell lung cancer were enrolled between April 2018 and early 2019. The study enrolled about a dozen men and roughly 6 women as patients, aged roughly 53 to 84 with a median of around 74 years.

Germline trimming cut 2 bases from V and 4 bases from J; bases unmatched to any gene: 5. CDR3 length: 15 residues. Germline values: CDR1 MDHEN, CDR2 SYDVKM. Study results and limitations: Unique TCR clone counts went down once patients had stereotactic body radiation therapy, median roughly 10,000 versus 7,000.

Genomic DNA provided the template from which TCR beta CDR3 was amplified by two-round multiplex PCR. First-round PCR amplification was performed with primers specific to each TRBV and TRBJ gene. Universal primers were used for second-round PCR. TCRdb fed the multiplex PCR reads into MiXCR, producing one record per CDR3 protein. The table lists roughly 14,000 distinct CDR3 sequences, about 57% of them singletons, with about 25% in the top ten. The TCR originated in a donor over 45 with non-small cell lung cancer. The source material was PBMCs, sampled before or after stereotactic body radiation therapy (not recorded which). V usage is TRBV28 and J usage is TRBJ2-7; TRBD1 matches at 10 bases. The CDR3 region is CASSLRGTGEYEQYF. The CDR3 DNA is TGTGCCAGCAGTTTAAGGGGGACAGGGGAGTACGAGCAGTACTTC. The complete variable domain, with remaining parts taken from reference TRBV28 and TRBJ2-7, reads DVKVTQSSRYLVKRTGEKVFLECVQDMDHENMFWYRQDPGLGLRLIYFSYDVKMKEKGDIPEGYSVSREKKERFSLILESASTNQTSMYLCASSLRGTGEYEQYFGPGTRLTVT.